This T cell receptor beta chain was sequenced in a study of technical replicates of blood from a few donors. V lost 2 bases to trimming and J lost 5 bases, with 21 bases between them. The CDR3 runs to 17 residues. From germline, CDR1 is KGHSH and CDR2 LQKENI. This table comes from immunoSEQ multiplex PCR, and its TCRdb copy is limited to in-frame clones, with some not included. This sample has 53,000 or so clones; 85% to 90% occur once, and the top ten carry more than 4.5%. Sequencing was done on a sample of PBMCs. The TCR sequence derives from a human donor in good health. Some clones in this sample may be carry-over from other donors' samples. The rearrangement uses TRBV18 and TRBJ1-2, with a tentative D call TRBD1 (6 bases). CDR3 in amino acids: CASSPGLGTSSGYGYTF. The CDR3 region has the DNA TGTGCCAGCTCACCAGGGCTGGGGACAAGTTCAGGATATGGCTACACCTTC.